These T cell receptor beta chains were read from a single sample in a study of blood T cells in healthy people across ages. TCRdb recomputed calls from the 5' RACE reads with MiXCR, one row per CDR3 protein. The sample lists about 970,000 distinct CDR3 sequences, about 51% seen once, with 20% to 25% in the top ten. The sequencing sample was made of blood. These receptors originate from a woman aged 55 to 70 in good health. CDR3s include the opening cysteine and the closing phenylalanine or tryptophan. Fields, in order: clone size, V gene, D gene, J gene, CDR3 DNA, CDR3 protein. A D gene is named only where the DNA matches it firmly. Clone size is stated in some rows and not others, as once, few, many or a class when expanded.

.	TRBV5-1	.	TRBJ2-4	TGTGCCAGCAGCTTAGGCGGAGACAAAAACATTCAGTACTTC	CASSLGGDKNIQYF
.	TRBV20-1	TRBD2	TRBJ2-5	TGCAGTGCAAGAAAGCCCGGACTAGCGGGATTGACCCAGTACTTC	CSARKPGLAGLTQYF
.	TRBV7-2	.	TRBJ2-7	TGTGCCAGCAGCTTACTCGGACCCCTCTACGAGCAGTACTTC	CASSLLGPLYEQYF
.	TRBV28	TRBD2	TRBJ2-7	TGTGCCAGCACGCCAAGCGGGAGGAAATCGTACGAGCAGTACTTC	CASTPSGRKSYEQYF
.	TRBV20-1	.	TRBJ2-7	TGCAGTGCCAAAATAGTCTACGAGCAGTACTTC	CSAKIVYEQYF
.	TRBV12-3/TRBV12-4	.	TRBJ2-6	TGTGCCAGCAGTTTGACGGGGCTCCCTTCTCTCTCTGGGGCCAACGTCCTGACTTTC	CASSLTGLPSLSGANVLTF
.	TRBV4-1	TRBD2	TRBJ2-7	TGCGCCAGCAGCCAGGGGACTAGCTGGGAGGACGAGCAGTACTTC	CASSQGTSWEDEQYF
.	TRBV4-1	.	TRBJ2-6	TGCGCCAGCAGCCAAGGGAGGGGCAACTCTGGGGCCAACGTCCTGACTTTC	CASSQGRGNSGANVLTF
once	TRBV6-1	.	TRBJ2-7	TGTGCCAGCTCCGCGGGACGGTATGAGCAGTACTTC	CASSAGRYEQYF
.	TRBV28	.	TRBJ1-1	TGTGCCAGCAGTTTAGGGACACCAATCAACACTGAAGCTTTCTTT	CASSLGTPINTEAFF
.	TRBV11-2	TRBD2	TRBJ2-5	TGTGTCAGCAGCTCAAAGGGACTAGCGGGGTCTCAAGAGACCCAGTACTTC	CVSSSKGLAGSQETQYF
.	TRBV20-1	.	TRBJ2-7	TGCAGTGCGCCCAAACAGGGACTTTACGAGCAGTACTTC	CSAPKQGLYEQYF
.	TRBV29-1	.	TRBJ2-7	TGCAGCGTTACTACACCGGGACTCCCCCCCTACGAGCAGTACTTC	CSVTTPGLPPYEQYF
once	TRBV7-2	.	TRBJ2-5	TGTGCCAGCAGCTCCTCACTTAGCGCTGAAGAGACCCAGTACTTC	CASSSSLSAEETQYF
few	TRBV20-1	.	TRBJ2-3	TGCAGTGCTAGAGCGAACTTCGGCTATACGCAGTATTTT	CSARANFGYTQYF
few	TRBV5-1	TRBD1	TRBJ2-7	TGCGCCAGCAGCTTAATCGGACAGGGGGCGGCCTACGAGCAGTACTTC	CASSLIGQGAAYEQYF
.	TRBV5-1	.	TRBJ2-6	TGCGCCAGCAGCGGAAGACACTCTGGGGCCAACGTCCTGACTTTC	CASSGRHSGANVLTF
.	TRBV6-5	.	TRBJ1-4	TGTGCCAGCAGCGCCACAGGGATCATTAATGAAAAACTGTTTTTT	CASSATGIINEKLFF
.	TRBV19	.	TRBJ2-1	TGTGCCAGTAGTAGAAACAGGGATAATGAGCAGTTCTTC	CASSRNRDNEQFF
once	TRBV29-1	.	TRBJ2-5	TGCAGCGGCCGGGTACCTCAAGAGGCCCAGTACTTC	CSGRVPQEAQYF
few	TRBV20-1	.	TRBJ2-7	TGCAGTGCTTCTGGAGGGTGGAACTCCTACGAGCAGTACTTC	CSASGGWNSYEQYF
.	TRBV2	TRBD1	TRBJ2-7	TGTGCCAGCGCATCCGGGACAGGGCAAGACGAGCAGTACTTC	CASASGTGQDEQYF
few	TRBV28	TRBD2	TRBJ2-3	TGTGCCAGCAGTTCCAGCGGGGGTGGTAGCACAGATACGCAGTATTTT	CASSSSGGGSTDTQYF
.	TRBV5-1	.	TRBJ2-2	TGCGCCAGCAGCTTAAGGCAGGACCTCACCGGGGAGCTGTTTTTT	CASSLRQDLTGELFF
.	TRBV12-3/TRBV12-4	.	TRBJ1-2	TGTGCCAGCAGTTTTGACAACTATGGCTACACCTTC	CASSFDNYGYTF
.	TRBV15	TRBD1	TRBJ2-7	TGTGCCACCAGCAGACGACAGGGGTACGAGCAGTACTTC	CATSRRQGYEQYF
many	TRBV7-9	.	TRBJ1-1	TGTGCCAGCAGCCGGGGGACTGAAGCTTTCTTT	CASSRGTEAFF
.	TRBV28	TRBD2	TRBJ2-7	TGTGCCAGCAGTTTAGCTAGCGGGAGGCTCCACGAGCAGTACTTC	CASSLASGRLHEQYF
.	TRBV29-1	.	TRBJ2-4	TGCAGCGTTTGTTTCGGGGAAAGGGGCAACATTCAGTACTTC	CSVCFGERGNIQYF
.	TRBV3-1	.	TRBJ2-3	TGTGCCAGCAGCCAAGAGGGCTCCAATACGCAGTATTTT	CASSQEGSNTQYF
.	TRBV28	TRBD1	TRBJ2-1	TGTGCCAGCAGTTTAGCTGGACAGGGCCTCTCCTACAATGAGCAGTTCTTC	CASSLAGQGLSYNEQFF
.	TRBV6-4	TRBD2	TRBJ2-1	TGTGCCGCGGGGGGGAGCGGGAGATTGGATGAGCAGTTCTTC	CAAGGSGRLDEQFF
few	TRBV7-2	.	TRBJ2-3	TGTGCCAGCAGCTTAAGCTCCCTACGGGATACGCAGTATTTT	CASSLSSLRDTQYF
few	TRBV7-9	TRBD1	TRBJ1-4	TGTGCCAGCGATAGAGACAGGGCGGATGAAAAACTGTTTTTT	CASDRDRADEKLFF
.	TRBV10-3	TRBD2	TRBJ2-1	TGTGCCATCAGTGAGTCGACTAGCGCCTTAAATGAGCAGTTCTTC	CAISESTSALNEQFF
.	TRBV5-6	.	TRBJ1-1	TGTGCCAGCAGCTTTCACCAGATGAACACTGAAGCTTTCTTT	CASSFHQMNTEAFF
few	TRBV4-2	.	TRBJ2-3	TGTGCCAGCAGCCAAGAATTTTTTGGACTACATAACTCGGATACGCAGTATTTT	CASSQEFFGLHNSDTQYF